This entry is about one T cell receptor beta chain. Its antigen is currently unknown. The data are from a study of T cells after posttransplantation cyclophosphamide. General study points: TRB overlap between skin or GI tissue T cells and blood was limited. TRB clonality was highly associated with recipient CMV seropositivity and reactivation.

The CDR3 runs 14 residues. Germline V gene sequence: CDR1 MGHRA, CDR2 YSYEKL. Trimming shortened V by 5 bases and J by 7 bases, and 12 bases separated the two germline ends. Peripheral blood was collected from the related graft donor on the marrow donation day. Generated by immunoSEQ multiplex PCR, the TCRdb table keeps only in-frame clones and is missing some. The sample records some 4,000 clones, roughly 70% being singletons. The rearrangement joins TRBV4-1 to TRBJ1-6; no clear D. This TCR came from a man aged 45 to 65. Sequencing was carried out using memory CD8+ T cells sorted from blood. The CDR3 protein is CASSFDPGNSPLHF. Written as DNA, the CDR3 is TGCGCCAGCAGCTTTGACCCGGGGAATTCACCCCTCCACTTT.